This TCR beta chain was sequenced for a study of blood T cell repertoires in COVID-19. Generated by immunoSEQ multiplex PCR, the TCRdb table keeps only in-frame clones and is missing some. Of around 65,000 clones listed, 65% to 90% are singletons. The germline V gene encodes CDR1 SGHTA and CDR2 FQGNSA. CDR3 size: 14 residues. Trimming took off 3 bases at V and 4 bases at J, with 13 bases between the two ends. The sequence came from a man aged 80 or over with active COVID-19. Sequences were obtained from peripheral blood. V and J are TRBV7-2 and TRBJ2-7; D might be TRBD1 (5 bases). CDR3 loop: CASSFQARDYEQYF. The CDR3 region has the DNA TGTGCCAGCAGCTTCCAGGCCAGGGATTACGAGCAGTACTTC.